This TCR beta chain was profiled in a study of metastatic and nonmetastatic thyroid tumors. Study overall: The comparison covered peripheral blood and tumor or nodule tissue in malignant and benign thyroid patients. Whole-study findings and limits: In blood and tumor, TCR beta diversity was reportedly significantly higher in malignant thyroid tumors than in benign nodules.

Comment on this clone: Its antigen is not known.

In the original analysis: Researchers built a distant-metastasis classifier for papillary thyroid cancer that drew on CDR3 differences across clinicopathological groups. MiXCR reprocessed the PCR reads for TCRdb. The V and J calls, along with clone size, are taken from TCRdb and not from the paper's own processing. The data contain 30,000 to 35,000 clones, 15% to 20% of them singletons. Ahead of thyroid surgery, no patient had received treatment of any kind. CDR3 size: 19 residues. The V gene end was trimmed by 0 bases and the J gene end by 4 bases; junction bases not matched to a gene: 16. CDR1 SGHAT and CDR2 FQNNGV come from the germline V gene.

Sequencing used blood. The receptor was isolated from a female donor with papillary thyroid cancer or a benign thyroid nodule (not recorded which). Some clones in this sample may be carry-over from other donors' samples. The chain combines TRBV11-2 with TRBJ2-7; the match to TRBD1 covers 9 bases. CDR3 protein: CASSLDGQGHQRVPYEQYF. For the CDR3, the DNA is TGTGCCAGCAGCTTAGATGGACAGGGGCACCAGCGGGTCCCGTACGAGCAGTACTTC.